The present T cell receptor beta chain was sequenced within a study of cytomegalovirus exposure and HLA in healthy donors. As for the study in general: Early release data held some 79 million unique TCRs from HLA-typed donors.

Germline V gene lookup returns CDR1 SGHRS and CDR2 YFSETQ. The V and J ends lost 0 bases and 1 base respectively, with 5 bases between them. The CDR3 is 14 amino acids. Use of 60 Vbeta and 13 Jbeta primers characterized the PCR. Sequencing was performed with immunoSEQ multiplex PCR; in TCRdb, only in-frame clones are kept and a portion is missing. Of about 190,000 clones in the sample, around 86% are singletons; the top ten hold approximately 0.8%. This chain joins TRBV5-1 and TRBJ2-4; D is uncertain. The sequence was collected from a woman aged 18 to 35 in good health and CMV-seronegative. The specimen was PBMCs. Here the CDR3 reads CASSLEQAKNIQYF. CDR3 coding DNA: TGCGCCAGCAGCTTGGAACAGGCCAAAAACATTCAGTACTTC.